This passage covers 12 T cell receptor beta chains from one sample sequenced in a study of beta chain features in type 1 diabetes. Every bit of the isolated RNA underwent reverse transcription, so sequencing read expressed TCRB transcripts. Sequencing used immunoSEQ multiplex PCR; TCRdb keeps in-frame clones, though not all of them. Here the sample spans about 350,000 clones, around a fifth being singletons. Sequenced material: naive CD4+ T cells from blood. The receptors originated from a woman aged 18-30 years in good health.

This CDR3 is CASRSTLNTEAFF. The CDR3 region has the DNA TGTGCCAGCAGGTCAACACTGAACACTGAAGCTTTCTTT. This chain uses TRBV7-3 with TRBJ1-1; D remains unclear. CDR3 length equals 13 residues. V was trimmed by 6 bases and J by 0 bases, leaving 8 bases between them. Per the germline V gene, CDR1 is SGHTA and CDR2 is FQGTGA.

This clone has only a few counts. The rearrangement links TRBV7-8 to TRBJ2-1, with TRBD2 identical over 11 bases. The length of the CDR3 is 16 residues. Trimming took 1 base from V and 2 from J; bases not matched to a gene: 1. Germline V gene sequence: CDR1 SGHVS, CDR2 FQNEAQ. The CDR3 sequence: CASSLELAGAYNEQFF. CDR3 nucleotides: TGTGCCAGCAGCTTAGAACTAGCGGGAGCCTACAATGAGCAGTTCTTC.

This clone came up a few times. The J gene is TRBJ1-1, the V gene TRBV25-1; no firm D call. The germline CDR1 and CDR2 sequences are MGHDK and SYGVNS. The CDR3 spans 13 residues. V was pared by 0 bases and J by 0 bases, with 2 bases between. Written as DNA, the CDR3 is TGTGCCAGCAGTGAATATATGAACACTGAAGCTTTCTTT. Residues: CASSEYMNTEAFF.

Concerning this clone itself: The sample holds other DNA sequences that translate to the same CDR3. The chain combines TRBV18 with TRBJ1-5, with TRBD1 matching 7 bases. V was pared by 3 bases and J by 2 bases, with 1 base of the junction left unmatched. The length of the CDR3 is 14 residues. Germline CDR1 KGHSH, CDR2 LQKENI. CDR3 residues: CASSPDRGNQPQHF. DNA of the CDR3: TGTGCCAGCTCACCTGACAGGGGCAATCAGCCCCAGCATTTT.

This clone has more than one count but fewer than ten. The chain carries TRBV4-1 and TRBJ1-5; tentatively, D is TRBD1 (6 bases). CDR1 is MGHRA, CDR2 YSYEKL, per germline. There are 14 residues in the CDR3. V was trimmed by 4 bases and J by 11 bases, leaving 18 bases between them. The CDR3 nucleotides read TGCGCCAGCAGCCCCTCCGGGGGGCTCTCGTCCCAGCATTTT. Encoded protein: CASSPSGGLSSQHF.

This clone was observed a handful of times. This sequence joins TRBV11-2 and TRBJ2-7; 8 positions match TRBD1. The CDR3 is 13 residues long. Per germline, CDR1 SGHAT and CDR2 FQNNGV. V lost 5 bases to trimming and J lost 4 bases; unmatched junction nucleotides: 4. The CDR3 here is CASSPRTGYEQYF. Here the CDR3 DNA reads TGTGCCAGCAGCCCCAGGACAGGGTACGAGCAGTACTTC.

The chain employs TRBV30 and TRBJ2-5, with 7 positions matching TRBD2. In germline, CDR1 is GTSNPN, CDR2 SVGIG (reference sequence). The junction had 10 bases not matched to a gene; V was cut back by 0 bases and J by 9 bases. CDR3 length: 14 residues. The CDR3, as DNA: TGTGCCTGGAGTGTAGGCGGGGGTCCGCCCGCCCAGTACTTC. This sequence encodes CAWSVGGGPPAQYF.

In this sample, this clone turned up once. J is TRBJ1-5 and V is TRBV29-1, with 7 bases lining up with TRBD1. This CDR3 contains 13 residues. Germline V gene data show CDR1 as SQVTM and CDR2 as ANQGSEA. V lost 7 bases to trimming and J lost 4 bases; unmatched junction nucleotides: 7. The CDR3 loop is CSASQGRNQPQHF. The DNA of the CDR3 is TGCAGCGCCTCACAGGGGAGGAATCAGCCCCAGCATTTT.

DNA of the CDR3: TGTGCCTGGAGTGCCCAGCTAGCGGGAGGTGGTGAGCAGTTCTTC. Its protein product is CAWSAQLAGGGEQFF. The chain carries TRBV30 and TRBJ2-1; 11 positions agree with TRBD2. The CDR3 has 15 amino acids. V trimming: 1 base; J trimming: 9 bases; junction bases outside the gene matches: 8. The germline V gene encodes CDR1 GTSNPN and CDR2 SVGIG (reference sequence).

This clone was seen a few times. V and J are TRBV4-1 and TRBJ2-7; 7 bases align to TRBD2. After removal of 1 base from V and 12 bases from J, the junction contained 12 bases not matched to a gene. From germline, CDR1 is MGHRA and CDR2 YSYEKL. The CDR3 has 14 amino acids. The CDR3 DNA follows: TGCGCCAGCAGCCAAGTAGGACTAGACCGTCTGCTGTACTTC. Its translation is CASSQVGLDRLLYF.

On this clone itself: The same CDR3 is also encoded by other DNA sequences in this sample. The genes are TRBV18 and TRBJ1-2; TRBD1 agrees at 8 bases. Trimming removed 3 bases from V and 3 bases from J; junction bases left unmatched: 6. CDR1 KGHSH and CDR2 LQKENI come from the germline V gene. This CDR3 has 15 amino acids. This CDR3 is CASSPRGQGDYGYTF. The CDR3 DNA follows: TGTGCCAGCTCACCCCGCGGACAGGGCGACTATGGCTACACCTTC.

In its sample, this clone was seen a few times. The CDR3 reads CASREGRLNEKLFF. The CDR3 bases are TGTGCCAGCAGGGAGGGTAGGCTTAATGAAAAACTGTTTTTT. J is TRBJ1-4 and V is TRBV7-8; D not resolved. Trimming cost V 6 bases and J 4 bases, with 12 bases left between them. Germline loops: CDR1 SGHVS, CDR2 FQNEAQ. This CDR3 is built from 14 residues.